Each of the 24 T cell receptor beta chains below was sequenced from the same sample in a study of Ad26.COV2.S vaccination and SARS-CoV-2 variants. Measured with immunoSEQ multiplex PCR; TCRdb has only the in-frame clones, and not every one. The sample has hundreds of thousands of clones; about 91% are singletons. Sample treatment: some 20 received Ad26.COV2.S at low or high dose, single or two shots; several received placebo; per-sample allocation not given. Day 63 after the first injection of vaccine or placebo was the sampling time. Source: peripheral blood, taken in a trial of Ad26.COV2.S vaccine versus placebo. All receptors come from a person between 18 and 59 years old who received the Ad26.COV2.S COVID-19 vaccine or a placebo.

The rearrangement joins TRBV19 to TRBJ1-3; D may be TRBD1 (6 bases). The CDR3 has 15 amino acids. Germline V lookup: CDR1 LNHDA, CDR2 SQIVND (reference sequence). V was clipped by 3 bases and J by 0 bases, with 9 bases between them. The CDR3 sequence is CASSIGQTSGNTIYF. The CDR3 DNA sequence: TGTGCCAGTAGTATCGGACAGACCTCTGGAAACACCATATATTTT.

The rearrangement uses TRBV7-9 and TRBJ2-1; either TRBD1 or TRBD2 may supply D (6 bases each). V was clipped by 7 bases and J by 7 bases, with 32 bases between them. Germline-derived CDR1 and CDR2 are SEHNR and FQNEAQ (reference sequence). This CDR3 has 19 residues. CDR3 DNA: TGTGCCAGCACGGGGGTTGGGCAGGGGAAAGGGAAGGGTCTAAATGAGCAGTTCTTC. Its protein product is CASTGVGQGKGKGLNEQFF.

The rearrangement joins TRBV7-9 to TRBJ1-4, with 9 bases that match TRBD1. The CDR3 is 14 amino acids. Trimming took 5 bases from V and 6 from J; bases not matched to a gene: 4. Germline values: CDR1 SEHNR, CDR2 FQNEAQ (reference sequence). The CDR3 region has the DNA TGTGCCAGCAGCGTAGGGACAGGGTATGAAAAACTGTTTTTT. This translates into CASSVGTGYEKLFF.

The genes are TRBV5-1 and TRBJ2-5; perhaps TRBD1 as D (7 bases). The germline gives CDR1 SGHRS, CDR2 YFSETQ. V gave up 0 bases and J gave up 4 bases, with 16 bases separating them. This CDR3 comprises 16 residues. Written as DNA, the CDR3 is TGCGCCAGCAGCTTGGAGGGTCAGGGGGGCGGAGAGACCCAGTACTTC. Amino acid sequence: CASSLEGQGGGETQYF.

The rearrangement links TRBV18 to TRBJ1-1; possible D gene TRBD1, 5 bases. This CDR3 spans 17 amino acids. CDR1 is KGHSH and CDR2 is LQKENI in the germline V gene. With 2 bases removed from V and 0 bases from J, the gap between germline ends came to 16 bases. This CDR3 reads CASSPYIAADMNTEAFF. The CDR3 DNA reads TGTGCCAGCTCACCATATATCGCAGCGGACATGAACACTGAAGCTTTCTTT.

The chain combines TRBV9 with TRBJ2-2; 9 bases agree with TRBD2. Germline CDR1 and CDR2: SGDLS and YYNGEE. With 4 bases clipped from V and 8 bases from J, the junction kept 9 bases outside the gene matches. The CDR3 covers 15 residues. Here the CDR3 DNA reads TGTGCCAGCAGCTCGAGCGGGAGGCCTTGGGGGGAGCTGTTTTTT. Its protein is CASSSSGRPWGELFF.

This clone was recorded only once. The V gene is TRBV11-2, the J gene TRBJ2-1, with D maybe TRBD1 (6 bases). Germline-derived CDR1 and CDR2 are SGHAT and FQNNGV. Trimming pared 5 bases from V and 6 bases from J, leaving 11 bases between. This CDR3 region has 13 residues. CDR3 coding DNA: TGTGCCAGCAGCAATACAGGGTCCAATGAGCAGTTCTTC. Its protein product is CASSNTGSNEQFF.

This clone was detected only once. The V call is TRBV30, the J call TRBJ1-2; no definite D call. CDR1 and CDR2 (germline): GTSNPN, SVGIG (reference sequence). Deletions cut 0 bases from V and 1 base from J, with 6 bases between. The CDR3 is 13 residues long. The chain's CDR3 is CAWSVSFNYGYTF. DNA for the CDR3: TGTGCCTGGAGTGTAAGTTTTAACTATGGCTACACCTTC. Full variable domain (rest looked up from reference TRBV30 and TRBJ1-2): SQTIHQWPATLVQPVGSPLSLECTVEGTSNPNLYWYRQAAGRGLQLLFYSVGIGQISSEVPQNLSASRPQDRQFILSSKKLLLSDSGFYLCAWSVSFNYGYTFGSGTRLTVV.

The chain joins TRBV15 to TRBJ1-2, with no clear D. The CDR3 runs to 15 residues. CDR1 is LNHNV and CDR2 is YYDKDF in the germline V gene (reference sequence). V was trimmed by 2 bases and J by 4 bases, leaving 14 bases between them. The DNA of the CDR3 is TGTGCCACCAGCAGAACTACGGCGGGTCCCTATGGCTACACCTTC. Protein sequence: CATSRTTAGPYGYTF. Together with reference TRBV15 and TRBJ1-2, the CDR3 gives the full variable domain: DAMVIQNPRYQVTQFGKPVTLSCSQTLNHNVMYWYQQKSSQAPKLLFHYYDKDFNNEADTPDNFQSRRPNTSFCFLDIRSPGLGDTAMYLCATSRTTAGPYGYTFGSGTRLTVV.

V usage is TRBV23-1 and J usage is TRBJ2-1; TRBD2 agrees at 7 bases. TRBV23-1 is placed among ORFs of uncertain function. With V trimmed by 4 bases and J by 7 bases, 10 bases remained unmatched. The length of the CDR3 is 15 residues. CDR3 sequence: CASSRGGGASNEQFF. The DNA of the CDR3 is TGCGCCAGCAGTCGGGGGGGAGGCGCTTCTAATGAGCAGTTCTTC.

The chain combines TRBV11-3 with TRBJ2-1; TRBD1 matches 11 bases. Germline CDR1 SGHNT, CDR2 YENEEA. This CDR3 has 15 amino acids. Trimming removed 5 bases from V and 4 bases from J; junction bases left unmatched: 4. The CDR3 DNA reads as TGTGCCAGCAGCCTGGGACAGGGGGTATACAATGAGCAGTTCTTC. Its protein is CASSLGQGVYNEQFF.

The CDR3 region has the DNA TGTGCCAGCAGCCTGGTCGGGTTGAGGGGCTACACCTTC. It specifies CASSLVGLRGYTF. V gene TRBV3-1 (or the pseudogene TRBV3-2) combines with J gene TRBJ1-2, with D uncertain. Germline lookup yields CDR1 LGHDT and CDR2 YNNKEL (reference sequence). The CDR3 contains 13 residues. V was clipped by 4 bases and J by 8 bases, with 14 bases between them.

This clone was seen a few times. Distinct nucleotide sequences in the sample also encode this CDR3. The V gene is TRBV13, the J gene TRBJ2-7; TRBD1 matches at 7 bases. The length of the CDR3 is 12 residues. Per the germline V gene, CDR1 is PRHDT and CDR2 is FYEKMQ (reference sequence). The ends lost 2 bases at V and 6 bases at J; junction bases unmatched: 1. The CDR3 spells CASSLRQGEQYV. As DNA, the CDR3 is TGTGCCAGCAGCTTAAGACAGGGCGAGCAGTACGTC.

The chain is built from TRBV3-1 (or the pseudogene TRBV3-2) and TRBJ1-3, with unresolved D. The germline V and J ends were trimmed by 4 bases and 4 bases, with 11 bases remaining between them. The CDR3 is 14 residues long. Germline V gene sequence: CDR1 LGHDT, CDR2 YNNKEL (reference sequence). CDR3 in amino acids: CASSRLGMGNTIYF. In DNA, the CDR3 is TGTGCCAGCAGCCGGCTAGGGATGGGAAACACCATATATTTT.

This rearrangement joins TRBV29-1 to TRBJ2-5; 9 nucleotides align to TRBD1. The CDR3 totals 15 residues. Germline V lookup: CDR1 SQVTM, CDR2 ANQGSEA. V was clipped by 7 bases and J by 5 bases; unmatched bases: 14. The CDR3 DNA reads as TGCAGCGCCAGGACAGGGGCCTTGAGTAGTGAGACCCAGTACTTC. Residues: CSARTGALSSETQYF.

In the case of this clone: This sample also contains other DNA sequences that code for the same CDR3. The chain couples TRBV5-1 to TRBJ1-5, with D perhaps TRBD1 (5 bases). The CDR3 loop spans 13 amino acids. Trimming removed 4 bases at V and 2 bases at J, with 7 bases between. The germline CDR1 and CDR2 sequences are SGHRS and YFSETQ. The CDR3 region is CASSRDGNQPQHF. The DNA of the CDR3 is TGCGCCAGCAGCCGGGACGGCAATCAGCCCCAGCATTTT.

The chain is built from TRBV7-2 and TRBJ2-3; D ambiguous. V was pared by 4 bases and J by 3 bases, with 8 bases between. The CDR3 covers 13 residues. Germline CDR1 SGHTA, CDR2 FQGNSA. The DNA of the CDR3 is TGTGCCAGCAGCTCACAACTTACAGATACGCAGTATTTT. This encodes CASSSQLTDTQYF.

This chain uses TRBV19 with TRBJ1-3; D might be TRBD1 (5 bases). Germline V gene sequence: CDR1 LNHDA, CDR2 SQIVND (reference sequence). The CDR3 spans 16 residues. V was pared by 8 bases and J by 0 bases, with 17 bases between. The CDR3 reads CASQSRGRGSGNTIYF. For the CDR3, the DNA is TGTGCCAGTCAAAGCCGGGGACGAGGCTCTGGAAACACCATATATTTT.

The chain carries TRBV7-2 and TRBJ2-5; D possibly corresponds to TRBD1 (5 bases). Germline V gene sequence: CDR1 SGHTA, CDR2 FQGNSA. V lost 5 bases, J lost 2 bases, and 18 bases lay in between. The CDR3 sequence is 16 residues long. DNA of the CDR3: TGTGCCAGCAGCGATAAGGATTGGGCAGGGCAAGAGACCCAGTACTTC. Its translation is CASSDKDWAGQETQYF.

The chain joins TRBV5-6 to TRBJ2-5; no reliable D call. V was pared by 2 bases and J by 2 bases, with 7 bases between. Germline V gene data show CDR1 as SGHDT and CDR2 as YYEEEE. This CDR3 is 13 amino acids long. CDR3 sequence (DNA): TGTGCCAGCAGCTTTGACGTTCAAGAGACCCAGTACTTC. Protein sequence: CASSFDVQETQYF.

The chain combines TRBV2 with TRBJ1-3; D remains ambiguous. The germline V gene encodes CDR1 SNHLY and CDR2 FYNNEI. This CDR3 has 12 amino acids. Trimming shortened V by 8 bases and J by 3 bases, and 8 bases separated the two germline ends. CDR3 nucleotide sequence: TGTGCCAGCGAACTCTTTGGAAACACCATATATTTT. Its translation: CASELFGNTIYF.

The V call is TRBV3-1 (or the pseudogene TRBV3-2), the J call TRBJ1-1; the D is unclear. V was pared by 11 bases and J by 5 bases, with 15 bases between. The CDR3 sequence is 12 residues long. Germline lookup yields CDR1 LGHDT and CDR2 YNNKEL (reference sequence). CDR3 DNA sequence: TGTGCCTGCTCGACGGGTGGTACTGAAGCTTTCTTT. The encoded protein is CACSTGGTEAFF.

For this clone: An end of the junction differs from the germline gene, which may be a read error. The CDR3 sequence is CASSLVIGGEHF. For the CDR3, the DNA is TGTGCCAGCAGCCTCGTGATTGGGGGTGAACACTTC. V is TRBV7-9 and J is TRBJ2-5; TRBD1 or TRBD2 may be the D gene (5 bases each). Germline V lookup: CDR1 SEHNR, CDR2 FQNEAQ (reference sequence). The CDR3 is 12 residues long.

The chain has TRBV27 and TRBJ1-6; D is perhaps TRBD1 (6 bases). Looked up from germline, CDR1 is MNHEY and CDR2 is SMNVEV (reference sequence). Trimming stripped 1 base from V and 7 bases from J, with 11 bases between. This CDR3 is built from 15 residues. The CDR3: CASSLWGPLNSPLHF. The DNA for the CDR3 is TGTGCCAGCAGTTTATGGGGGCCTTTAAATTCACCCCTCCACTTT.